Below are 5 T cell receptor beta chains sequenced from a single sample in a study of blood T cell repertoires in COVID-19. Here immunoSEQ multiplex PCR was the method, and the copy in TCRdb shows in-frame clones only, minus some. The repertoire includes some 200,000 clones, approximately 90% of them detected once, and 4.4% sits in the top ten. The sample was peripheral blood. The receptors originated from a man between 45 and 60 years old with acute or convalescent COVID-19.

The chain links TRBV27 to TRBJ2-7; 7 nucleotides agree with TRBD2. Germline CDR1 is MNHEY and CDR2 is SMNVEV (reference sequence). CDR3 length: 15 amino acids. The V segment lost 8 bases and the J segment 0 bases; nucleotides outside the gene matches: 10. The CDR3 sequence: CASPWGGTTSYEQYF. CDR3 nucleotide sequence: TGTGCCAGCCCCTGGGGAGGGACTACCTCCTACGAGCAGTACTTC.

The table lists this clone with a count of one. This rearrangement joins TRBV5-4 to TRBJ2-6; TRBD2 matches at 7 bases. CDR3 length equals 15 residues. The V gene's germline CDR1 is SGHNT and CDR2 YYREEE (reference sequence). V gave up 5 bases and J gave up 4 bases; unmatched junction bases: 6. For the CDR3, the DNA is TGTGCCAGCAGTAACGGGGGGACGGGGGCCAACGTCCTGACTTTC. Its translation: CASSNGGTGANVLTF.

This clone was observed a single time. The CDR3 DNA follows: TGCGCCAGCAGCTCGGACAGGCGCGGCTCTAGCACAGATACGCAGTATTTT. As protein: CASSSDRRGSSTDTQYF. The V gene is TRBV5-1, the J gene TRBJ2-3, with TRBD1 matching over 7 bases. CDR3 length: 17 amino acids. CDR1 is SGHRS, CDR2 YFSETQ, per germline. V shed 3 bases, J shed 0 bases, and the junction held 10 bases outside the gene matches.

The CDR3 loop reads CASSLSGVFQPQHF. The CDR3 DNA reads TGTGCCAGCAGCCTCTCGGGGGTCTTTCAGCCCCAGCATTTT. The chain has TRBV3-1 (or the pseudogene TRBV3-2) and TRBJ1-5, with a tentative D call TRBD1 (5 bases). Trimming removed 4 bases at V and 6 bases at J, with 13 bases between. The CDR3 contains 14 residues. Germline V lookup: CDR1 LGHDT, CDR2 YNNKEL (reference sequence).

The rearrangement links TRBV12-1 to TRBJ2-3; the table names TRBD1, a call not compared with the DNA. TRBV12-1 constitutes a pseudogene. The CDR3 contains 16 residues. This CDR3 is CASSFAGASSTDTQYF. The CDR3 bases are TGTGCCAGCAGCTTTGCAGGGGCCTCTAGCACAGATACGCAGTATTTT.